Listed below are T cell receptor beta chains from one sample, sequenced in a study of tumor-infiltrating lymphocytes in primary liver carcinoma. MiXCR was run by TCRdb on the multiplex PCR reads, yielding one entry per CDR3 protein. The repertoire holds tens of thousands of distinct CDR3 sequences, under 75% seen once, with 15% to 20% in the top ten. The sequenced sample was liver tumor tissue from sampling region 4. These receptors were taken from a man in his forties or fifties with primary liver carcinoma and hepatitis B virus infection. Each CDR3 is given with its conserved first and last residue. A D gene is named only where the DNA matches it firmly. The size field is filled for only some rows; it gives once, few, many or a size class.

D	V	J	size	DNA	CDR3
NA	TRBV6-2/TRBV6-3	TRBJ2-2	NA	TGTGCCAGCTCCCTGGTGGAGACCGGGGAGCTGTTTTTT	CASSLVETGELFF
NA	TRBV5-6	TRBJ1-5	NA	TGTGCCGGCAGCTTCGGAGGGGGGGGCAACCAGCCCCAGCATTTT	CAGSFGGGGNQPQHF
TRBD1	TRBV11-2	TRBJ2-2	NA	TGTGCCAGCATCCCCACCAGGGGGACAATCGGGGAACTGTTTTTT	CASIPTRGTIGELFF
NA	TRBV28	TRBJ2-2	once	TGTGCCAGCATTACCGGACAGATGAACACCGGGGAGCTGTTTTTT	CASITGQMNTGELFF
NA	TRBV28	TRBJ1-1	NA	TGTGCCAGCAGATTCCCCGGATTCTCCTACGGAGCTTTCTTT	CASRFPGFSYGAFF
NA	TRBV28	TRBJ2-7	NA	TGTGCCAGCAGTCCTTACTCGAGGGGCTCCTACGAGCAGTACTTC	CASSPYSRGSYEQYF
NA	TRBV4-3	TRBJ2-7	NA	TGCGCCAGCAGCCAAGACCTGACAGGCTCATACCGGCAGTACTTC	CASSQDLTGSYRQYF
TRBD2	TRBV7-2	TRBJ2-7	NA	TGTGTCAGCAGCCCCGGGACTAGCGGCGAGCAGTACTTC	CVSSPGTSGEQYF
NA	TRBV4-1	TRBJ2-1	NA	TGCGCCAGCAGCCATGGCGAGAGTACGGGTGAGCAGTTCTTC	CASSHGESTGEQFF
NA	TRBV7-9	TRBJ2-3	NA	TGTACCACCACCTTAGGAGATACGCAGTATTTT	CTTTLGDTQYF
NA	TRBV29-1	TRBJ1-1	NA	TGCAGCGATCGGGCGGGGTGGGGAACGAATATTGAAGCTTTCTTT	CSDRAGWGTNIEAFF
NA	TRBV29-1	TRBJ2-1	once	TGCAGCGCTGATCAGGGCGAGAACTACAACGAGCAGTTCTTC	CSADQGENYNEQFF
NA	TRBV15	TRBJ1-1	NA	TGTGCCACTAGCAGAGATCATACGGGGACTGAAGCTTTCTTT	CATSRDHTGTEAFF
TRBD1	TRBV6-2/TRBV6-3	TRBJ2-7	NA	TGTACCAGCAGGGATACAGGGGATCGGGACGTGCAGTACTTC	CTSRDTGDRDVQYF
NA	TRBV30	TRBJ2-1	NA	TGTGCCTGGACCCTGACAGAGGAGTACAATGAGCAGATCTTC	CAWTLTEEYNEQIF
NA	TRBV13	TRBJ1-5	NA	TGTGTCAGCAGCTTAGGAGTGAGCCATCAGCCCCAGCATTTT	CVSSLGVSHQPQHF
NA	TRBV6-2/TRBV6-3	TRBJ1-5	NA	TGCGCCTGCTGTTACCGACCTAGCAATCAGCCCCAGCATTTT	CACCYRPSNQPQHF
NA	TRBV5-4	TRBJ2-3	medium-sized	TGTGCCAGCAGCTTGTGGTTGGCCTCGGGGGATACGCAGTATTTT	CASSLWLASGDTQYF
NA	TRBV29-1	TRBJ2-2	NA	TGCAGCATCCTCGGTCCAGGACCCACCGGGGAGTTGTTTTTT	CSILGPGPTGELFF
TRBD1	TRBV6-5	TRBJ2-7	NA	TGTGCCAGCTGGAGGACAGGTGAGTACGAGCAGTACTTC	CASWRTGEYEQYF
NA	TRBV28	TRBJ2-5	NA	TGTGCCAGCTTTCCGGGTGGAGCTTACCAAGAGATCCAGTACTTC	CASFPGGAYQEIQYF
NA	TRBV29-1	TRBJ2-1	many	TGTAGCGTCCCCGTTTCAAATAATGAGCAGTTCTTC	CSVPVSNNEQFF
NA	TRBV6-6	TRBJ1-1	NA	TGTGCCAGCAGTTTCGATGGCAGGACGAATACTGAAGCTTTATTT	CASSFDGRTNTEALF
NA	TRBV5-1	TRBJ2-7	NA	TGCGCCAGCAGCTTGGATGCACGGGGCTTCTACAAGCAGTGCTTC	CASSLDARGFYKQCF
NA	TRBV11-2	TRBJ2-3	NA	TGTACCAGCAGCCCCCAGGGCCGGGCAGATACTCAGTATTTT	CTSSPQGRADTQYF
TRBD1	TRBV5-1	TRBJ2-1	NA	TGCGCCAGCAGCGGGGACAGGGGCCCCTACAATGAGCAGTTCTTC	CASSGDRGPYNEQFF
NA	TRBV6-5	TRBJ1-2	few	TGTGCCAGCAGTTACTCAGGGACGACGATGGCTGGCTACACCTTC	CASSYSGTTMAGYTF
TRBD2	TRBV2	TRBJ2-4	NA	TGTACCAGCAGTTGGACTAGCGGGAGGGACATTCAATACTTC	CTSSWTSGRDIQYF
NA	TRBV5-1	TRBJ2-7	NA	TGCGCCAGCAGCTTGGATAGGGTGGGGTACGAGCAATACTTC	CASSLDRVGYEQYF
TRBD1	TRBV11-2	TRBJ2-7	few	TGTGCCAGCAGCTTACGACGGACAGGGGAAATCGAGCAGTACTTC	CASSLRRTGEIEQYF
TRBD1	TRBV28	TRBJ2-2	NA	TGTACCAGCATTCCGGGACAGATGAACACCGGGGAGTTGTTTTTT	CTSIPGQMNTGELFF
NA	TRBV28	TRBJ1-1	NA	TGCGCCAGTTTCAACCCGGGGGGCACTGATGCTTTCTTT	CASFNPGGTDAFF
TRBD2	TRBV4-2	TRBJ2-7	NA	TGTGCCAGCAGCCGTACTAGCGTGGGGGAAGCCCACAAGCAGTACTTC	CASSRTSVGEAHKQYF
TRBD2	TRBV25-1	TRBJ2-1	once	TGTGCGAGTACAGCGGGAGGCTCCCACGATGAGCAGTTCTTC	CASTAGGSHDEQFF
NA	TRBV28	TRBJ2-7	NA	TGTGCCAGCAACTCGCCCCTTATGGGTAGCGACGAGCACTACTTC	CASNSPLMGSDEHYF
NA	TRBV11-2	TRBJ2-3	NA	TGTGCCAACAGCTCCCCGGGCCAGGCAGATACGCAGTATTTT	CANSSPGQADTQYF
NA	TRBV4-3	TRBJ2-7	NA	TGCGCCAGCAACCAAGGAGTTTCCTACGAGAAGCACTTC	CASNQGVSYEKHF
NA	TRBV5-4	TRBJ2-3	NA	TGTGCCAGAAGCCAGAACGAAAGGATAGATTTT	CARSQNERIDF
NA	TRBV28	TRBJ1-6	NA	TGTGCCAGCACTGGACGGATGGGATCACCCCTCCACTTT	CASTGRMGSPLHF
NA	TRBV4-1	TRBJ1-1	NA	TGTGCCAGCGGCAAAGTAAACTCGGGCACTGAAGCTTTCTTT	CASGKVNSGTEAFF
NA	TRBV4-3	TRBJ1-5	NA	TGCGCCAGCAGCCAAAACGCGAGCGGAAATCAGCCCCGGCATTTT	CASSQNASGNQPRHF
NA	TRBV11-1	TRBJ2-7	NA	TGTGCCAGCGGCCCAGACTGCTACGAACAATACTTC	CASGPDCYEQYF
TRBD2	TRBV5-5	TRBJ2-3	few	TGTGCCAGCAGCGCCGAATTTAGCGGGAGAGTTACGCAATATTTT	CASSAEFSGRVTQYF
NA	TRBV6-1	TRBJ1-1	NA	TGTGCCAGTATCCCACCCAGGGGCATGAACACTGAAGCTTTCTTT	CASIPPRGMNTEAFF
NA	TRBV11-2	TRBJ2-7	large	TGTGCCAGCAGCTTAGATCGACAAGCCTACGAGCAGTACTTC	CASSLDRQAYEQYF
NA	TRBV2	TRBJ1-6	many	TGTGCCAGCAGTGATATACAGGGCGTCGGTTCACCCCCCCACTTT	CASSDIQGVGSPPHF
NA	TRBV29-1	TRBJ2-5	NA	TGCAGCGCCTGGGGGTACCAAGAGACCCAGTACTTC	CSAWGYQETQYF
NA	TRBV11-2	TRBJ2-3	NA	TGTGCCAGCAGCCGGGAAACTGGGGGAGTCGGAGATTCGCAGTATTTT	CASSRETGGVGDSQYF
NA	TRBV29-1	TRBJ1-1	NA	TGCAACTCCTGGTACGGGCTGAACACTGAAGCTTTCTTT	CNSWYGLNTEAFF
NA	TRBV5-5	TRBJ2-3	once	TGTACCAGCAGCGCCGAATTTAGCGGAGGAGATACGCAGTATTTT	CTSSAEFSGGDTQYF
TRBD1	TRBV5-1	TRBJ2-5	few	TGTGCCAGCTCCCGCCGGGGACAGCAAGAGACCCATTACTTC	CASSRRGQQETHYF
NA	TRBV30	TRBJ2-1	NA	TGTACCCGGAAAGGGGTTGACCTAGGGGGGGGTGAGCAGTTCTTC	CTRKGVDLGGGEQFF
NA	TRBV11-1	TRBJ2-2	NA	TGTGCCAGCAGCCTTTGCGACACCGTGGAGCTGTTTTTT	CASSLCDTVELFF
NA	TRBV11-3	TRBJ2-1	NA	TGTACCGGCAGCTTAAATGCTAATGAGCAGTTCTTC	CTGSLNANEQFF